Below are 10 T cell receptor beta chains sequenced from a single sample in a study of breast tumors, draining lymph nodes, adjacent tissues. TCRdb re-analysed the multiplex PCR reads in MiXCR, keeping a single row per CDR3 protein. The sample includes 150,000 to 200,000 distinct CDR3 sequences, 33% of them seen just once. Breast cancer patients provided tissue from their axillary draining lymph nodes. Sequenced input: axillary lymph node tissue. These TCRs come from a female donor with breast cancer. Some clones in this sample may be carry-over from other donors' samples.

The rearrangement uses TRBV7-9 and TRBJ2-5, with D hard to call. The V gene lost 7 bases and the J gene lost 6 bases, with 9 bases spanning the gap. CDR1 and CDR2 from the germline V gene are SEHNR and FQNEAQ (reference sequence). The CDR3 spans 11 residues. The CDR3 spells CASTLGKTQYF. The CDR3 DNA sequence: TGTGCCAGCACCCTGGGCAAGACCCAGTACTTC.

Concerning this clonotype: A much larger clone is a single base away; this may be a read error. The chain uses TRBV6-5 and TRBJ2-7; D perhaps matches TRBD2 (5 bases). Germline CDR1 and CDR2: MNHEY and SVGAGI. The CDR3 spans 11 residues. The CDR3 region is CASSSDRERYF. The CDR3, as DNA: TGTGCCAGCAGCTCCGATAGGGAGCGGTACTTC.

The sample holds many counts of this clonotype. V gene TRBV5-4 combines with J gene TRBJ2-3; 11 bases agree with TRBD2. Trimming removed 7 bases from V and 5 bases from J; junction bases left unmatched: 3. The CDR3 totals 13 residues. Germline values: CDR1 SGHNT, CDR2 YYREEE (reference sequence). CDR3 region: CASSLAGEDTQYF. The CDR3 DNA sequence: TGTGCCAGCTCACTAGCGGGAGAAGATACGCAGTATTTT.

There are many counts of this clonotype. This sequence joins TRBV3-1 and TRBJ2-6; tentative D call: TRBD1 (6 bases). Between the trimmed V and J ends, which lost 3 bases and 2 bases, there was a span of 8 bases. There are 15 residues in the CDR3. Germline-derived CDR1 and CDR2 are LGHDT and YNNKEL (reference sequence). The CDR3 sequence is CASSHRGTGANVLTF. Written as DNA, the CDR3 is TGTGCCAGCAGCCACAGGGGAACTGGGGCCAACGTCCTGACTTTC.

Only a few counts were recorded for this clonotype. This chain joins TRBV7-9 and TRBJ1-1; a weak D match, TRBD1 (5 bases). This CDR3 has 14 residues. From germline, CDR1 is SEHNR and CDR2 FQNEAQ (reference sequence). Trimming stripped 4 bases from V and 4 bases from J, with 13 bases between. CDR3 nucleotide sequence: TGTGCCAGCAGCTACTTGACAAGGGGCACTGAAGCTTTCTTT. It yields the protein CASSYLTRGTEAFF.

This clonotype was detected ten times or more. The V and J genes are TRBV6-6 and TRBJ2-1; the D call may be TRBD1 or TRBD2 (5 bases each). Germline values: CDR1 MNHNY, CDR2 SVGAGI (reference sequence). V shed 6 bases and J shed 15 bases, with 18 bases lying between them. The CDR3 runs to 12 residues. CDR3 amino acids: CASSPRDVGWFF. The DNA of the CDR3 is TGTGCCAGCAGCCCTCGGGACGTTGGGTGGTTCTTC.

This clonotype was recorded many times. The chain uses TRBV12-3 or TRBV12-4 and TRBJ1-5; no clear D. CDR3 length: 11 residues. Trimming took 5 bases from V and 5 from J, leaving 4 bases between them. The CDR3: CASSTDQPQHF. The CDR3 bases are TGTGCCAGCAGTACCGATCAGCCCCAGCATTTT.

This clonotype has ten or more counts. The chain carries TRBV12-3 or TRBV12-4 and TRBJ2-1; 12 bases line up with TRBD2. Unmatched junction bases numbered 2, after V lost 5 bases and J lost 6 bases. The CDR3 is 14 amino acids. The CDR3 nucleotides read TGTGCCAGCAGTGCTAGCGGGAGGGCCAATGAGCAGTTCTTC. Amino acids: CASSASGRANEQFF.

This clonotype was detected a few times. The CDR3 bases are TGTGCCAGCAGTGAGGGGGGCGGCTACACCTTC. Translated: CASSEGGGYTF. V is TRBV2 and J is TRBJ1-2, with D maybe TRBD1 (6 bases). V was pared by 3 bases and J by 8 bases, with 7 bases between. The CDR3 contains 11 residues. Germline V CDR1 and CDR2: SNHLY, FYNNEI.

This clonotype was seen only a few times. This sequence joins TRBV5-6 and TRBJ1-1; D call uncertain. V dropped 6 bases and J dropped 0 bases, with 6 bases sitting between them. The CDR3 extends over 12 amino acids. CDR1 and CDR2 (germline): SGHDT, YYEEEE. CDR3 DNA: TGTGCCAGCAACGAACTGAACACTGAAGCTTTCTTT. This gives the protein CASNELNTEAFF.